The 29 T cell receptor beta chains below all came from one sample that was sequenced in a study of T cell responses to AZD1222 COVID-19 vaccine. Here immunoSEQ multiplex PCR was the method, and the copy in TCRdb shows in-frame clones only, minus some. The profile shows over 150,000 clones, approximately 92% of them singletons. The source was peripheral blood, collected on day 0 of AZD1222 vaccination. The receptors stem from an adult in good health.

The genes are TRBV5-8 and TRBJ1-2; 10 positions agree with TRBD1. The germline V gene has CDR1 SGHTS and CDR2 YDEGEE. The CDR3 is 15 residues long. V trimming: 2 bases; J trimming: 4 bases; junction bases outside the gene matches: 5. The CDR3 loop reads CASSFRQGATYGYTF. The CDR3 nucleotides are TGTGCCAGCAGCTTCCGACAGGGGGCAACCTATGGCTACACCTTC. Looking up the rest from reference TRBV5-8 and TRBJ1-2 gives the full variable domain: EAGVTQSPTHLIKTRGQQATLRCSPISGHTSVYWYQQALGLGLQFLLWYDEGEERNRGNFPPRFSGRQFPNYSSELNVNALELEDSALYLCASSFRQGATYGYTFGSGTRLTVV.

This chain joins TRBV6-5 and TRBJ1-1, with TRBD1 matching over 8 bases. Germline V gene data show CDR1 as MNHEY and CDR2 as SVGAGI. V trimming: 5 bases; J trimming: 3 bases; junction bases outside the gene matches: 8. The CDR3 is 15 residues long. The CDR3 DNA reads TGTGCCAGCAGTCAGGACAGGGCGATATACACTGAAGCTTTCTTT. Translation: CASSQDRAIYTEAFF.

This clone was counted between two and nine times. This chain links TRBV4-3 with TRBJ1-6; D gene ambiguous. V was trimmed by 4 bases and J by 6 bases, leaving 16 bases between them. This CDR3 region has 16 residues. Germline V lookup: CDR1 LGHNA, CDR2 YSLEER. The DNA for the CDR3 is TGCGCCAGCAGCCTAAGTAGGGCAGATGGTAATTCACCCCTCCACTTT. Its translation: CASSLSRADGNSPLHF.

The chain has TRBV21-1 and TRBJ1-1; no check of the table's D call, TRBD1, against the DNA was made. TRBV21-1 is described as a pseudogene. The CDR3 is 18 amino acids. The CDR3 spells CASSGPRDRGRMNTEAFF. Written as DNA, the CDR3 is TGTGCCAGCAGCGGACCCCGGGACAGGGGCAGGATGAACACTGAAGCTTTCTTT.

The chain links TRBV11-2 to TRBJ2-2, with unresolved D. The V and J ends lost 5 bases and 0 bases respectively, with 13 bases between them. CDR3 length: 16 residues. Looked up from germline, CDR1 is SGHAT and CDR2 is FQNNGV. CDR3 loop: CASSPRPGANTGELFF. CDR3 sequence (DNA): TGTGCCAGCAGCCCTCGCCCTGGGGCGAACACCGGGGAGCTGTTTTTT.

The chain combines TRBV3-1 (or the pseudogene TRBV3-2) with TRBJ2-2; 9 bases match TRBD1. The V gene end was trimmed by 4 bases and the J gene end by 4 bases; junction bases not matched to a gene: 4. The CDR3 runs to 15 residues. Germline CDR1 reads LGHDT; CDR2 reads YNNKEL (reference sequence). In DNA, the CDR3 is TGTGCCAGCAGCCGGGACAGGGTTTTCACCGGGGAGCTGTTTTTT. Encoded protein: CASSRDRVFTGELFF.

The V and J genes are TRBV6-6 and TRBJ1-5; possible D gene TRBD1, 6 bases. The CDR3 has 16 amino acids. Germline V gene lookup returns CDR1 MNHNY and CDR2 SVGAGI (reference sequence). Trimming shortened V by 7 bases and J by 5 bases, and 21 bases separated the two germline ends. The CDR3 sequence is CASNPRGGQGDQPQHF. CDR3 coding DNA: TGTGCCAGCAACCCGCGGGGGGGGCAAGGGGATCAGCCCCAGCATTTT.

This clone was picked up a small number of times. The chain couples TRBV6-5 to TRBJ2-7; D gene uncertain. Trimming took off 5 bases at V and 1 base at J, with 15 bases between the two ends. Germline CDR1 is MNHEY and CDR2 is SVGAGI. The CDR3 is 15 amino acids. CDR3 loop: CASSPSPDPSYEQYF. The CDR3, as DNA: TGTGCCAGCAGTCCAAGCCCGGATCCTTCCTACGAGCAGTACTTC.

The chain carries TRBV3-1 (or the pseudogene TRBV3-2) and TRBJ2-3; possibly TRBD2 for D (5 bases). The length of the CDR3 is 11 residues. V lost 0 bases to trimming and J lost 10 bases, with 5 bases between them. CDR1 is LGHDT and CDR2 is YNNKEL in the germline V gene (reference sequence). This CDR3 reads CASSQDGAQYF. In DNA form, the CDR3 reads TGTGCCAGCAGCCAAGACGGGGCGCAGTATTTT.

The chain uses TRBV11-2 and TRBJ2-7; D is unclear. Trimming shortened V by 5 bases and J by 7 bases, and 15 bases separated the two germline ends. This CDR3 spans 13 amino acids. Germline V CDR1 and CDR2: SGHAT, FQNNGV. Here the CDR3 reads CASSLQPNVEQYV. The CDR3 region has the DNA TGTGCCAGCAGCCTCCAACCAAACGTGGAGCAGTACGTC.

A few counts support this clone. The chain employs TRBV4-3 and TRBJ1-1, with TRBD1 as a possible D gene (5 bases). The CDR3 is made up of 15 amino acids. V was clipped by 0 bases and J by 0 bases, with 8 bases between them. Germline-derived CDR1 and CDR2 are LGHNA and YSLEER. The CDR3, as DNA: TGCGCCAGCAGCCAAGAGCTGGGGCTGAACACTGAAGCTTTCTTT. Its protein product is CASSQELGLNTEAFF.

As concerns this clone: A much larger clone sits a single nucleotide away, making a read error possible. Different DNA sequences within this sample yield the same CDR3. The rearrangement uses TRBV7-9 and TRBJ1-5; 8 bases are a match to TRBD1. The V and J ends lost 3 bases and 2 bases, in that order; junction bases with no gene match: 0. Per the germline V gene, CDR1 is SEHNR and CDR2 is FQNEAQ (reference sequence). The CDR3 is 14 residues long. The CDR3 bases are TGTGCCAGCAGCTTGACAGGGGGCAATCAGCCCCAGCATTTT. This sequence encodes CASSLTGGNQPQHF.

The chain couples TRBV9 to TRBJ2-5, with unresolved D. From germline, CDR1 is SGDLS and CDR2 YYNGEE. The CDR3 contains 14 residues. V lost 6 bases and J 2 bases, leaving 14 bases between the germline ends. The CDR3 sequence: CASITKPLQETQYF. The CDR3 DNA sequence: TGTGCCAGCATCACAAAACCCCTGCAAGAGACCCAGTACTTC.

The rearrangement uses TRBV15 and TRBJ1-3; unclear D gene. The CDR3 contains 13 residues. The germline CDR1 and CDR2 sequences are LNHNV and YYDKDF (reference sequence). The V end was cut by 6 bases, the J end by 0 bases, with 6 bases between. CDR3 amino acids: CATRVFSGNTIYF. The CDR3 DNA sequence: TGTGCCACCAGGGTTTTCTCTGGAAACACCATATATTTT. The full variable domain, with the rest looked up from reference TRBV15 and TRBJ1-3, is DAMVIQNPRYQVTQFGKPVTLSCSQTLNHNVMYWYQQKSSQAPKLLFHYYDKDFNNEADTPDNFQSRRPNTSFCFLDIRSPGLGDTAMYLCATRVFSGNTIYFGEGSWLTVV.

The rearrangement links TRBV6-1 to TRBJ2-3, with 7 bases that match TRBD1. The CDR3 has 16 residues. The J segment lost 3 bases and the V segment lost 3 bases, leaving 9 bases of the junction unmatched. Germline CDR1 MNHNS, CDR2 SASEGT. CDR3 residues: CASSEIGTAKTDTQYF. The DNA of the CDR3 is TGTGCCAGCAGTGAGATAGGGACAGCCAAGACAGATACGCAGTATTTT.

This chain connects TRBV18 to TRBJ2-7; possibly TRBD1 for D (5 bases). Germline loops: CDR1 KGHSH, CDR2 LQKENI. This CDR3 is built from 15 residues. The V end was cut by 4 bases, the J end by 1 base, with 14 bases between. The CDR3 nucleotides are TGTGCCAGCTCACAAGACAGCTTTGAATCCTACGAGCAGTACTTC. Its protein is CASSQDSFESYEQYF.

V and J are TRBV9 and TRBJ2-1, with D possibly matching TRBD2 (5 bases). The germline V and J ends were trimmed by 0 bases and 10 bases, with 5 bases remaining between them. CDR1 and CDR2 from the germline V gene are SGDLS and YYNGEE. This CDR3 spans 11 amino acids. DNA for the CDR3: TGTGCCAGCAGCGTAGGAGGGGAGCAGTTCTTC. It yields the protein CASSVGGEQFF.

V is TRBV5-7 and J is TRBJ1-4; tentative D call: TRBD1 (6 bases). TRBV5-7 is designated an ORF whose function remains uncertain. The CDR3 is 18 amino acids. V dropped 0 bases and J dropped 0 bases, with 15 bases sitting between them. CDR3 sequence (DNA): TGTGCCAGCAGCTTGGCCGACAGGTGCTCTGCAACTAATGAAAAACTGTTTTTT. Its translation is CASSLADRCSATNEKLFF.

The chain combines TRBV29-1 with TRBJ2-2, with 8 bases lining up with TRBD1. Looked up from germline, CDR1 is SQVTM and CDR2 is ANQGSEA. CDR3 length equals 14 residues. V shed 6 bases and J 4 bases; nucleotides not matched to a gene: 7. CDR3 nucleotide sequence: TGCAGCGTCGTCAGGGGGCGGGTCACCGGGGAGCTGTTTTTT. This encodes CSVVRGRVTGELFF.

The chain employs TRBV15 and TRBJ2-3, with 14 bases identical to TRBD2. J was trimmed by 2 bases and V by 3 bases; bases with no gene match: 4. This CDR3 region has 17 residues. Germline loops: CDR1 LNHNV, CDR2 YYDKDF (reference sequence). DNA of the CDR3: TGTGCCACCAGCAGGGGACTAGCGGGGGAGGTCACAGATACGCAGTATTTT. It translates to CATSRGLAGEVTDTQYF.

Regarding this clone: The junction does not match germline at one end; this may be a read error. The chain combines TRBV9 with TRBJ1-1, with D unclear. CDR1 is SGDLS and CDR2 is YYNGEE in the germline V gene. The CDR3 consists of 19 residues. The CDR3 DNA sequence: TGTGCCAGCAGCGTAGCTACTGTAGGGTCTTCGGCTTCGAACACTGAAGCTCTCTTT. As protein: CASSVATVGSSASNTEALF.

This chain links TRBV6-5 with TRBJ1-2; 9 positions agree with TRBD1. The CDR3 sequence is 13 residues long. Germline V gene data show CDR1 as MNHEY and CDR2 as SVGAGI. Trimming at V came to 6 bases and at J to 7 bases, leaving 6 bases not matched to a gene. Here the CDR3 DNA reads TGTGCCAGCAGGACCGGGACAGGGCTTGGCTACACCTTC. It yields the protein CASRTGTGLGYTF.

V usage is TRBV7-9 and J usage is TRBJ1-2; TRBD1 agrees at 7 bases. Germline V gene lookup returns CDR1 SEHNR and CDR2 FQNEAQ (reference sequence). The length of the CDR3 is 14 residues. Trimming removed 3 bases from V and 4 bases from J; junction bases left unmatched: 5. The CDR3 nucleotides read TGTGCCAGCAGCTTTGGGACAGATCCCTATGGCTACACCTTC. Protein: CASSFGTDPYGYTF. Full variable domain (outside the CDR3, taken from reference TRBV7-9 and TRBJ1-2): DTGVSQNPRHKITKRGQNVTFRCDPISEHNRLYWYRQTLGQGPEFLTYFQNEAQLEKSRLLSDRFSAERPKGSFSTLEIQRTEQGDSAMYLCASSFGTDPYGYTFGSGTRLTVV.

This clone was picked up one time. The V and J genes are TRBV27 and TRBJ1-5, with D uncertain. The ends were cut back, 7 bases at V and 7 bases at J, with 20 bases in the middle. The CDR3 sequence is 15 residues long. Looked up from germline, CDR1 is MNHEY and CDR2 is SMNVEV (reference sequence). The CDR3 DNA reads as TGTGCCAGCAATGAAAGATCGGGAATCGGGCAGCCCCAGCATTTT. Amino acid sequence: CASNERSGIGQPQHF.

The rearrangement joins TRBV5-1 to TRBJ2-1; the D is unclear. Trimming left V 0 bases short and J 1 base short, with 8 bases between. The germline gives CDR1 SGHRS, CDR2 YFSETQ. The CDR3 is 15 amino acids. CDR3 nucleotide sequence: TGCGCCAGCAGCTTGGAGGGCGGTTCCTACAATGAGCAGTTCTTC. This sequence encodes CASSLEGGSYNEQFF.

The CDR3 DNA is TGTGCCAGCAGCTCAAAACAGGGTTTGGGGAATGGCTACACCTTC. Encoded protein: CASSSKQGLGNGYTF. This chain links TRBV9 with TRBJ1-2; D is possibly TRBD1 (6 bases). CDR3 length: 15 residues. The germline gives CDR1 SGDLS, CDR2 YYNGEE. V lost 4 bases to trimming and J lost 6 bases, with 19 bases between them.

This clone occurred once. V and J are TRBV6-2 or TRBV6-3 and TRBJ2-7; 8 bases fit TRBD2. The ends lost 5 bases at V and 2 bases at J; junction bases unmatched: 8. The CDR3 runs 15 residues. CDR1 and CDR2 (germline): MNHEY, SVGEGT. Written as DNA, the CDR3 is TGTGCCAGCAGTGACCCGGGACTAGTCGCCTACGAGCAGTACTTC. Its protein product is CASSDPGLVAYEQYF.

The chain joins TRBV2 to TRBJ1-6, with TRBD1 identical over 11 bases. Germline loops: CDR1 SNHLY, CDR2 FYNNEI. The CDR3 is made up of 17 amino acids. J was trimmed by 9 bases and V by 3 bases; bases with no gene match: 10. The CDR3 sequence is CASSDRTGGASTSPLHF. The CDR3 bases are TGTGCCAGCAGTGACAGGACAGGGGGCGCGTCAACTTCACCCCTCCACTTT. The variable domain in full, completed from reference TRBV2 and TRBJ1-6, reads EPEVTQTPSHQVTQMGQEVILRCVPISNHLYFYWYRQILGQKVEFLVSFYNNEISEKSEIFDDQFSVERPDGSNFTLKIRSTKLEDSAMYFCASSDRTGGASTSPLHFGNGTRLTVT.

This chain's CDR3 is CASSLKLGQGKSTDTQYF. CDR3 DNA: TGTGCCAGCAGCTTAAAACTCGGACAGGGAAAAAGCACAGATACGCAGTATTTT. V is TRBV7-2 and J is TRBJ2-3, with 8 bases aligning to TRBD1. Germline CDR1 and CDR2: SGHTA and FQGNSA. This CDR3 is 18 amino acids long. J gave up 0 bases and V 2 bases, and 10 bases lay outside the gene matches.